This T cell receptor (beta chain) was recorded in a study of control samples from healthy donors and cancer patients (dated by TCRdb to about 2020). Library generation was performed with the immunoSEQ multiplex PCR assay. TCRdb retrieved this table from immuneACCESS and kept in-frame rearrangements only. Not all clones are present; in checked studies, unresolved V genes account for under half, and no reason is known for the remainder. Present in this sample are about 120,000 clones, approximately 90% of which were seen just once. The ten biggest clones cover approximately 1.1% of the sample. A word on this clone: The specificity of this receptor is unknown. The record has no base qualities; no much larger clone is one base away.

V loses 6 bases, J loses 4 bases, and the germline ends lie 18 bases apart. The germline V gene (reference sequence) specifies LNHDA as CDR1 and SQIVND as CDR2. The CDR3 starts with the cysteine, ends with the phenylalanine, and has 15 residues. The entry retains the CDR3 DNA only, 45 bases that are in frame from base 1. The sample consisted of PBMCs. The sequence joins TRBV19 to TRBJ1-1; no D segment can be confidently identified. This TCR was recovered from a woman aged 45-65 years with colorectal cancer. The CDR3 corresponds to CASSPWTAWGTEAFF. DNA sequence: TGTGCCAGTAGCCCATGGACTGCCTGGGGCACTGAAGCTTTCTTT.